These T cell receptor beta chains were read from a single sample in a study of cytomegalovirus exposure and HLA in healthy donors. Here immunoSEQ multiplex PCR was the method, and the copy in TCRdb shows in-frame clones only, minus some. There are 150,000 or so clones in the sample; approximately 77% occur only once, and approximately 1.6% lies in the top ten. The sequencing sample was made of PBMCs. These receptors were collected from a male donor in good health and CMV-seronegative. The CDR3 runs from the conserved cysteine through the conserved F or W. D genes are given only for firm matches. Not all rows give a size; the values are once, few, many and, for expanded clones, a class.

d_call	j_call	clone_size	v_call	cdr3_nt	cdr3_aa
TRBD1	TRBJ1-1	-	TRBV29-1	TGCAGCGTTGAAGGAGAAAGGGACAGCTTTTTTGTCGTTCCTTTCTTT	CSVEGERDSFFVVPFF
TRBD1	TRBJ2-2	-	TRBV2	TGTGCCAGTGTCCCGGGACAGGGAAACACCGGGGAGCTGTTTTTT	CASVPGQGNTGELFF
TRBD2	TRBJ2-6	once	TRBV6-1	TGTGCCAGCGGGGGGTGGGGGGGTGGGGCCAACGTCCTGACTTTC	CASGGWGGGANVLTF
TRBD2	TRBJ2-3	-	TRBV11-2	TGTGCCAGCAGCCCCAGACTAGCGGGGGGACCTAGCACAGATACGCAGTATTTT	CASSPRLAGGPSTDTQYF
TRBD1	TRBJ1-1	few	TRBV7-9	TGTGCCAGCAGTCCTACAGGGGTTGGGACTGAAGCTTTCTTT	CASSPTGVGTEAFF
TRBD1	TRBJ2-5	-	TRBV27	TGTGCCAGCAGTTTGGGACAGGGGACCCAGTACTTC	CASSLGQGTQYF
TRBD1	TRBJ2-5	-	TRBV5-6	TGTGCCAGCAGCTCGGGACAGTCGCATCAAGAGACCCAGTACTTC	CASSSGQSHQETQYF
TRBD1	TRBJ2-5	once	TRBV4-1	TGCGCCAGCAGCCTCGGGACAGGGAGGGAGACCCAGTACTTC	CASSLGTGRETQYF
TRBD1	TRBJ2-7	-	TRBV9	TGTGCCAGCAGCGTCCGACAGGGGGCGACCCCCTACGAGCAGTACTTC	CASSVRQGATPYEQYF
TRBD1	TRBJ2-3	-	TRBV11-1	TGTGCCAGCACCTACACACGGACAGGGAGCACAGATACGCAGTATTTT	CASTYTRTGSTDTQYF
-	TRBJ2-2	-	TRBV5-1	TGCGCCAGCAGACAACAGCTTACCGGGGAGCTGTTTTTT	CASRQQLTGELFF
TRBD1	TRBJ1-5	-	TRBV5-8	TGTGCCAGCAGCCCGGGACAGGAACCCAATCAGCCCCAGCATTTT	CASSPGQEPNQPQHF
-	TRBJ1-6	-	TRBV5-1	TGCGCCAGCAGCTTGGACGTGGGGGGTGGGGGTTCACCCCTCCACTTT	CASSLDVGGGGSPLHF
-	TRBJ1-5	-	TRBV5-8	TGTGCCAGCAGCTTGACAGCCAATCAGCCCCAGCATTTT	CASSLTANQPQHF
TRBD1	TRBJ1-2	-	TRBV6-1	TGTGCCAGCAGTGAGGACAGGGGAACTGGCTACACCTTC	CASSEDRGTGYTF
-	TRBJ1-3	-	TRBV6-1	TGTGCCAGCAGTCCTCCAACTCCCTCTGGAAACACCATATATTTT	CASSPPTPSGNTIYF
TRBD1	TRBJ1-1	-	TRBV25-1	TGTGCCAGCAGTGCCCCGGGGACAGGGAACACTGAAGCTTTCTTT	CASSAPGTGNTEAFF
TRBD1	TRBJ1-1	once	TRBV6-1	TGTGCCAGCAGTGAGGCAACCGGGACAGGCGATAGGTCTTTCTTT	CASSEATGTGDRSFF
TRBD2	TRBJ2-7	-	TRBV7-3	TGTGCCAGCAGCTTACTGTCCCAACCTGTAGCGGGAGGTCTCCACGAGCAGTACTTC	CASSLLSQPVAGGLHEQYF
-	TRBJ1-2	once	TRBV7-2	TGTGCCAGCACTGTAGGGCGGGTTAACTATGGCTACACCTTC	CASTVGRVNYGYTF
TRBD1	TRBJ2-3	once	TRBV19	TGTGCCAGTAGTATAGATTGGGGACAGAGCACAGATACGCAGTATTTT	CASSIDWGQSTDTQYF
-	TRBJ1-5	-	TRBV6-1	TGTGCCAGCAAGGCGACAGCACTTAATCAGCCCCAGCATTTT	CASKATALNQPQHF
-	TRBJ1-6	-	TRBV7-3	TGTGCCAGCAGCTTAATGGGGAGCTCCTATAATTCACCCCTCCACTTT	CASSLMGSSYNSPLHF
-	TRBJ2-7	-	TRBV5-5	TGTGCCAGCAAGTCCCTACAGGGATACGAGCAGTACTTC	CASKSLQGYEQYF
-	TRBJ1-1	-	TRBV27	TGTGCCGGCAGCGGGAGGACAGCCCGGGGCACTGAAGCTTTCTTT	CAGSGRTARGTEAFF
-	TRBJ1-2	-	TRBV6-1	TGTGCCAACAAAGGGGATGGCTACACCTTC	CANKGDGYTF
-	TRBJ2-5	once	TRBV27	TGTGCCAGCAGTCCACGGTGGCAAGAGACCCAGTACTTC	CASSPRWQETQYF
TRBD1	TRBJ2-3	-	TRBV9	TGTGCCAGCACCGACAGGGTTAGCACAGATACGCAGTATTTT	CASTDRVSTDTQYF
-	TRBJ2-7	-	TRBV21-1	TGTGCCAGCAGCAAGGCTATTCCGGGTCAATCGGACTACGAGCAGTACTTC	CASSKAIPGQSDYEQYF
-	TRBJ1-5	-	TRBV6-5	TGTGCCAGCAGTACAGGGCGCAATCAGCCCCAGCATTTT	CASSTGRNQPQHF
TRBD1	TRBJ2-7	-	TRBV14	TGTGCCAGCAGCCAAGAATTCGGAGACAGGGGCCGTCTCTCCTACGAGCAGTACTTC	CASSQEFGDRGRLSYEQYF
TRBD1	TRBJ1-2	-	TRBV28	TGTGCCAGCAGTTTCCCAGGGGGGAGCTATGGCTACACCTTC	CASSFPGGSYGYTF
-	TRBJ2-7	-	TRBV11-2	TGTGCCAGCAGCTTAACTTACGAGCAGTACTTC	CASSLTYEQYF
TRBD2	TRBJ2-1	-	TRBV15	TGTGCCACCAGCACAACCGGACTAGCGGGTAATAGGAATGAGCAGTTCTTC	CATSTTGLAGNRNEQFF
-	TRBJ2-5	-	TRBV14	TGTGCCAGCAGCCAACATCGGACACACCAAGAGACCCAGTACTTC	CASSQHRTHQETQYF
-	TRBJ1-5	-	TRBV10-2	TGCGCCAGTCTCCGCTTCCCAGGGGCCGAGCCCCAGCATTTT	CASLRFPGAEPQHF
TRBD2	TRBJ2-2	-	TRBV2	TGTGCCAGCAGTGCTAGCGGGAGGGTCGCCGGGGAGCTGTTTTTT	CASSASGRVAGELFF
-	TRBJ2-1	-	TRBV19	TGTGCCAGTTGGAGTGCGGAAGAGCAGTTCTTC	CASWSAEEQFF
TRBD2	TRBJ2-5	-	TRBV15	TGTGCCACCAGCAGAGACCCGGGGGGGACCCAGTACTTC	CATSRDPGGTQYF
TRBD1	TRBJ2-7	-	TRBV28	TGTGCCAGCAGTTTGCCCCTCAGGGGGCCCTACGAGCAGTACTTC	CASSLPLRGPYEQYF
-	TRBJ1-3	-	TRBV18	TGTGCCAGCTCACCCCGACAGGCCTCTGGAAACACCATATATTTT	CASSPRQASGNTIYF
TRBD2	TRBJ2-7	-	TRBV25-1	TGTGCCAGCAGTGGGACTAGCGGAAAGAGCTCCTACGAGCAGTACTTC	CASSGTSGKSSYEQYF
TRBD1	TRBJ1-5	once	TRBV28	TGTGCCAGCAGTTCATCTGACAGGGGTCAGCCCCAGCATTTT	CASSSSDRGQPQHF
TRBD1	TRBJ1-2	-	TRBV9	TGTGCCAGCAGCGTGGACAGGAACTATGGCTACACCTTC	CASSVDRNYGYTF
TRBD1	TRBJ2-4	-	TRBV6-4	TGTGCCAGCAGTCCCGGGACAGATGTAAACATTCAGTACTTC	CASSPGTDVNIQYF
TRBD1	TRBJ2-7	once	TRBV5-8	TGTGCCAGCAGTCCGGACAGGGGATCCGAGCAGTACTTC	CASSPDRGSEQYF
TRBD1	TRBJ2-7	-	TRBV13	TGTGCCAGCAGCTTAGGCCTTTGGGACAGGGGCCACGAGCAGTACTTC	CASSLGLWDRGHEQYF
TRBD2	TRBJ2-3	-	TRBV7-2	TGTGCCAGCAGCGGGAGGGCCAACCCAGATACGCAGTATTTT	CASSGRANPDTQYF
TRBD1	TRBJ1-5	-	TRBV10-3	TGTGCCTGCGGGGACAGACTACATCAGCCCCAGCATTTT	CACGDRLHQPQHF
-	TRBJ1-2	-	TRBV6-5	TGTGCCAGCAGTTACTCAGCGGCCGCTAACTATGGCTACACCTTC	CASSYSAAANYGYTF
-	TRBJ1-6	-	TRBV13	TGTGCCAGCAGTCCGTGGGCAGATAATTCACCCCTCCACTTT	CASSPWADNSPLHF
-	TRBJ2-7	-	TRBV7-2	TGTGCCAGCAGCCCCACTGACTACACCTACGAGCAGTACTTC	CASSPTDYTYEQYF
TRBD1	TRBJ2-6	-	TRBV5-1	TGCGCCAGCAGCATATACGGGACAGGGGGCTCTGGGGCCAACGTCCTGACTTTC	CASSIYGTGGSGANVLTF
-	TRBJ2-7	-	TRBV27	TGTGCCAGCAGTCCGACAGGCAGCTCCTACGAGCAGTACTTC	CASSPTGSSYEQYF
TRBD1	TRBJ2-2	-	TRBV7-6	TGTGCCAGCAGCTCAAGGACAGGGCTTATCGGGGAGCTGTTTTTT	CASSSRTGLIGELFF
TRBD2	TRBJ2-7	-	TRBV7-9	TGTGCCAGCAAGGGCGGGACTAGCTCCTACGAGCAGTACTTC	CASKGGTSSYEQYF
-	TRBJ2-4	-	TRBV27	TGTGCCAGCAGTGCGGTGGGGCTAGCCAAAAACATTCAGTACTTC	CASSAVGLAKNIQYF
TRBD1	TRBJ1-1	-	TRBV7-9	TGTGCCAGCAGCCACGGACAGGTGAACACTGAAGCTTTCTTT	CASSHGQVNTEAFF